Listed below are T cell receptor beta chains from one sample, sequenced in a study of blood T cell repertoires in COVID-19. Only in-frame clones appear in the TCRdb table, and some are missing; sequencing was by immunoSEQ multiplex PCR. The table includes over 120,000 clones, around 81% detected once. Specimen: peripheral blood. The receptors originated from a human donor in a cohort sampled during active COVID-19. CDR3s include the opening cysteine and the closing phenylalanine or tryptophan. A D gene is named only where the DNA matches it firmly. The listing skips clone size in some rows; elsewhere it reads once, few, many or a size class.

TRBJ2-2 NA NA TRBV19 TGTGCCAGTAGTATAGTGGGGCTCGGCACCGGGGAGCTGTTTTTT CASSIVGLGTGELFF
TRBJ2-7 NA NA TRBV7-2 TGTGCCAGCAGCTTAGGGACTAATACCTACGAGCAGTACTTC CASSLGTNTYEQYF
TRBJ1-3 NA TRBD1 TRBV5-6 TGTGCCAGCAGCCCGGACAGGCCCGGAAACACCATATATTTT CASSPDRPGNTIYF
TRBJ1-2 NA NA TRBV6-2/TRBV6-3 TGTGCCAGCAGTTACTCTGCAGGAACCCCATATGGCTACACCTTC CASSYSAGTPYGYTF
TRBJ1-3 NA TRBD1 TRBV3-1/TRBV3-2 TGTGCCAGCAGCGAACAGGGGGCAAGGTGGAACACCATATATTTT CASSEQGARWNTIYF
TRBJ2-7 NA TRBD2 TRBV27 TGTGCCAGCAGTTTATCCTTGGGGTCTCTAGCGGGAGGCGAGCAGTACTTC CASSLSLGSLAGGEQYF
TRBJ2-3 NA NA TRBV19 TGTGCCAGTAACCCTGGAGGAGCGGGTTTCACAGATACGCAGTATTTT CASNPGGAGFTDTQYF
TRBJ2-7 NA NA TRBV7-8 TGTGCCAGCAGCTCGACGGGATCACGCGGCGGCGAGCAGTACTTC CASSSTGSRGGEQYF
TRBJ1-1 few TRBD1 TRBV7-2 TGTGCCAGCAGCCCCTACGGACAGGGATACACTGAAGCTTTCTTT CASSPYGQGYTEAFF
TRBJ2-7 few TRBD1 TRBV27 TGTGCCAGCAGTTTATTTGGTACCTGGGGGAGGACAGGGGCCTACGAGCAGTACTTC CASSLFGTWGRTGAYEQYF
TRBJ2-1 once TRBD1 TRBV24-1 TGTGCCACCAGTCACAGGGGCGCCTACAATGAGCAGTTCTTC CATSHRGAYNEQFF
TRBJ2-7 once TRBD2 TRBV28 TGTGCCAGCAGTTTCTCAGATAGCGGGAGCAAACGAAACGAGCAGTACTTC CASSFSDSGSKRNEQYF
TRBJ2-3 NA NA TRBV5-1 TGCGCCAGCAGCTTGGGACAAACCACAGATACGCAGTATTTT CASSLGQTTDTQYF
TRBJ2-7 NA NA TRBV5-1 TGCGCCAGCAGCTTAAGTAGCGGCTCCACCTACGAGCAGTACTTC CASSLSSGSTYEQYF
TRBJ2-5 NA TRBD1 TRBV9 TGTGCCAGCAGCGCCGGACAGGGAAACCTCCAGGAGACCCAGTACTTC CASSAGQGNLQETQYF
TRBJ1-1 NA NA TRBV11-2 TGTGCCAGCAGCTCGACAATTGAAGCTTTCTTT CASSSTIEAFF
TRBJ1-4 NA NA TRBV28 TGTGCCAGCAGCTCCTCGGGGCAGGGAGGAAAACTGTTTTTT CASSSSGQGGKLFF
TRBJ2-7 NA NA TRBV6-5 TGTGCCAGCGGGACAAGCGGTAGCTCCTACGAGCAGTACTTC CASGTSGSSYEQYF
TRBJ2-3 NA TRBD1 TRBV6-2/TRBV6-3 TGTGCCAGCAGTTCGGCACAGGGGCCGTGGGATACGCAGTATTTT CASSSAQGPWDTQYF
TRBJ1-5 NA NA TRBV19 TGTGCCAGTAAGCCCTTTGGTAATGGCAATCAGCCCCAGCATTTT CASKPFGNGNQPQHF
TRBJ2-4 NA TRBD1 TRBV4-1 TGCGCCAGCAGCCTTTCCGGACAGGGGGGAAACATTCAGTACTTC CASSLSGQGGNIQYF
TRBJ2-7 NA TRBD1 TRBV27 TGTGCCAGCAGTTCCCTGGGACAGGGAGGTTTCCACGAGCAGTACTTC CASSSLGQGGFHEQYF
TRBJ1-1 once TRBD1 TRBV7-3 TGTGCCAGCAGCCCCGGACAGGAAAACACTGAAGCTTTCTTT CASSPGQENTEAFF
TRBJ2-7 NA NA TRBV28 TGTGCCAGCAGTTCCACAGGTGTCGGGTACGAGCAGTACTTC CASSSTGVGYEQYF
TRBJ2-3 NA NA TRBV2 TGTGCCAGCAGTGTTTTTAGCGGAAGCACAGATACGCAGTATTTT CASSVFSGSTDTQYF
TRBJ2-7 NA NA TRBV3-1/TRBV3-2 TGTGCCAGCAGCCGCGCACAGGGTAACTACGAGCAGTACTTC CASSRAQGNYEQYF
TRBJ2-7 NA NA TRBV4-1 TGCGCCAGCAGCCAAGAAGGACTCGCGGGACTGTGGGTCGAGCAGTACTTC CASSQEGLAGLWVEQYF
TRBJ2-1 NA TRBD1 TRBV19 TGTGCCAGTACCGGGACAGCCTACAATGAGCAGTTCTTC CASTGTAYNEQFF
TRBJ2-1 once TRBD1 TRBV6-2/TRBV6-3 TGTGCCAGCAGTTACCGCGGGACAGGGTCGGGTGAGCAGTTCTTC CASSYRGTGSGEQFF
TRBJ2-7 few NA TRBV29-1 TGCAGCGTTGGTTTCCAGGGGGGCGAGCAGTACTTC CSVGFQGGEQYF
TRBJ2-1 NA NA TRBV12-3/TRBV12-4 TGTGCCAGCAGTTCACTTATCAATGAGCAGTTCTTC CASSSLINEQFF
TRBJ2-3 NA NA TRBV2 TGTGCCAGCAGTGAATACTCCGATACGCAGTATTTT CASSEYSDTQYF
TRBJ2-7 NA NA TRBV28 TGTGCCAGCAGCCAACAAGCCTACGAGCAGTACTTC CASSQQAYEQYF